This entry concerns a single T cell receptor beta chain. Its antigen is still unknown. These data originate in a study of monozygotic twins with inflammatory bowel disease (dated by TCRdb to the late 2010s). About the investigation overall: The complete study included around 30 monozygotic twin pairs: 19 IBD-discordant Danish pairs and nine German pairs, of which four were IBD-concordant and five were IBD-discordant. Each individual had, on average, about 151 000 unique TCRalpha sequences and 181 000 unique TCRbeta sequences available for analysis. The search for disease-associated traits relied mainly on comparing, within discordant pairs, IBD patients with their genetically identical healthy co-twins. Paper-wide results and their limitations: IBD patients had lower TCRbeta repertoire diversity, measured by the inverse Simpson index, than their healthy co-twins. Compared with healthy twins, IBD patients had fewer clonotypes in common with other individuals, a difference most pronounced in patients showing signs of disease activity. Concordant and discordant twins showed no difference in repertoire similarity, possibly because of limited statistical power. The analysis was unable to tell apart different T cell subtypes. Because patients were on differing immunosuppressive treatments, the repertoires may have picked up extra background noise and inter-individual variability. No single strong signal or clonotype linked to IBD turned up in the results, so the idea that one exists was not supported.

Libraries came from 5' RACE. For each TCR library, 3,000 to 3,500 ng of total RNA was used. cDNA was synthesized with SMARTScribe reverse transcriptase in eight separate reactions per sample. During cDNA synthesis, template switching introduced unique molecular identifiers that contained a 6-nucleotide sample barcode. TCRalpha and TCRbeta cDNA was amplified by two nested PCRs of around 15 and 9 cycles, with bead purification after each PCR. Before amplification, the cDNA was both treated with uracil DNA-glycosylase and purified with the QIAquick PCR purification kit. In the second PCR, Illumina TruSeq-compatible adapters and sample-specific barcodes were added. TapeStation and Qubit were used to check library quality and concentration, and about 5.2 ng of each library went into the pool. Sequencing of the pooled libraries was done on an Illumina HiSeq2500 single-index Rapid Run using custom sequencing primers and 2 x 100 bp reads. The authors' pipeline ran thus. PCR and sequencing errors were corrected by UMI-based consensus assembly using MiGEC version 1.2.6. V(D)J alignment, clonotype assembly and CDR3 extraction were performed with MiXCR version 2.1.1. To normalise gene usage, clonotype sharing and MAIT/NKT TCR abundance, the top 1000, 10 000 and 20 000 clonotypes in each sample were analysed. After downsampling to 27 000 UMIs, diversity was calculated as the inverse Simpson index using the vegan R package. Paired Mann-Whitney U tests were applied to discordant twin pairs, and Benjamini-Hochberg correction was used for multiple testing. TCRdb reanalyzed the reads, keeping one entry per CDR3 protein sequence and omitting DNA. The authors' filters were not applied to this entry. The sample table records more than 300,000 distinct CDR3 sequences. Over 5% of the sample belongs to the ten largest clones.

From cysteine to phenylalanine, the CDR3 is 13 amino acids long. No DNA is listed. From a lookup of the germline V gene, CDR1 and CDR2 are KGHDR and SFDVKD. From each donor, an approximately 2.5 ml peripheral blood sample was collected into PAXgene tubes and stored at -80 degrees C. Without T cell sorting, total RNA was isolated from whole blood using the PAXgene blood miRNA kit on an automated QIAcube. Peripheral blood from monozygotic twin pairs, either concordant or discordant for inflammatory bowel disease, underwent deep TCRalpha and TCRbeta repertoire profiling that used unique molecular barcoding. Smoking habits were recorded for all twin pairs, with individuals classified as current, former or never smokers.

The rearranged segments are TRBV24-1 and TRBJ1-1. The TCR sequence derives from a human donor with ulcerative colitis or Crohn's disease, or a healthy co-twin of an affected twin (not recorded which). The material sequenced was blood. The CDR3 corresponds to CATSVGVNTEAFF.